This T cell receptor (beta chain) was captured by sequencing in a study of CD8 T cells in Susac syndrome. On the study more broadly: Blood was drawn from Susac syndrome patients while they were therapy-naive, on corticosteroids, or on intravenous immunoglobulin alone.

TCR beta sequences were obtained from blood CD8+ and CD4+ T cells. This CDR3 has 12 residues. Germline V gene sequence: CDR1 SEHNR, CDR2 FQNEAQ (reference sequence). With 8 bases removed from V and 14 bases from J, the gap between germline ends came to 19 bases. It was with random hexamers that about 0.45 to 1 ug RNA was reverse transcribed. Amplification of TCR beta CDR3 used immunoSEQ multiplex PCR across 54 Vbeta and 13 Jbeta. Using its own MiXCR run on the immunoSEQ multiplex PCR reads, TCRdb lists one record per CDR3 protein. The sample records about 150,000 distinct CDR3 sequences, approximately 95% being singletons. The study's findings and limits: CD4+ T cell repertoires in Susac syndrome exhibited no evidence of clonal expansion.

The count of this clonotype is one. The antigen remains undetermined. The TCR originated in a human donor with Susac syndrome. Material: CD4+ T cells from PBMCs. The chain carries TRBV7-9 and TRBJ2-1; D perhaps matches TRBD2 (6 bases). CDR3 coding DNA: TGTGCCAGCGGCAGGGAGGATCCACGGGAGTTCTTC. Translation gives CASGREDPREFF. Drawing the rest from reference TRBV7-9 and TRBJ2-1, the complete variable domain is DTGVSQNPRHKITKRGQNVTFRCDPISEHNRLYWYRQTLGQGPEFLTYFQNEAQLEKSRLLSDRFSAERPKGSFSTLEIQRTEQGDSAMYLCASGREDPREFFGPGTRLTVL.